The clone carrying this T cell receptor (beta chain) has a handful of counts. Its specificity is unknown. TCRdb passed the 5' RACE reads through MiXCR, listing each CDR3 protein once. In the table there are around 340,000 distinct CDR3 sequences, roughly an eighth of which are singletons. This sample was included in a study of T-cell memory formation after mild COVID-19. The CDR3 has 20 amino acids. CDR1 is ENHRY, CDR2 SYGVKD, per germline. Trimming at V came to 0 bases and at J to 0 bases, leaving 15 bases not matched to a gene. Study observations and caveats: Clones that contracted clustered mainly in CM and EM if CD4+ and in EMRA if CD8+. Contracting clones from day 15 to 85 showed balanced CD4/CD8; later expanders favored CD4+.

The receptor was isolated from a man between 18 and 35 years old who had mild COVID-19 (a few samples of this study predate the infection). Cell type and time point are not known. This sequence joins TRBV10-3 and TRBJ2-7; 9 nucleotides agree with TRBD1. Specimen: PBMCs or a T cell subset sorted from them (not recorded which). CDR3 DNA sequence: TGTGCCATCAGTGAGTCGACTATTTTGTTAGGGACAGGGTACTCCTACGAGCAGTACGTC. Translation gives CAISESTILLGTGYSYEQYV.